This T cell receptor beta chain was identified in a study of spatial heterogeneity in lung cancer. The wider study: In the raw reads, each unique TCR and UMI combination was present more than ten times on average.

Indicated time point: blood at routine non-recurrence follow-up after resection. No cells were sorted before sequencing. The whole RNA sequenced was extracted from tumor, nontumor lung or frozen PBMC. The sample holds many counts of this clonotype. TCRdb reanalysed the 5' RACE reads using MiXCR and keeps one entry per CDR3 protein. The sample has under 20,000 distinct CDR3 sequences, less than 9.5% seen once. V was pared by 0 bases and J by 1 base, with 24 bases between. CDR1 and CDR2 (germline): MNHEY, SVGAGI. The CDR3 spans 21 residues. Sequences were derived from PBMCs, sampled at follow-up. The V call is TRBV6-5, the J call TRBJ1-4; no clear D gene. The receptor comes from a male donor with early-stage non-small cell lung cancer. The CDR3 DNA follows: TGTGCCAGCAGTTACTCGCCCTTCTTTCCCGCCCTTTTGAAAACTAATGAAAAACTGTTTTTT. Protein: CASSYSPFFPALLKTNEKLFF.